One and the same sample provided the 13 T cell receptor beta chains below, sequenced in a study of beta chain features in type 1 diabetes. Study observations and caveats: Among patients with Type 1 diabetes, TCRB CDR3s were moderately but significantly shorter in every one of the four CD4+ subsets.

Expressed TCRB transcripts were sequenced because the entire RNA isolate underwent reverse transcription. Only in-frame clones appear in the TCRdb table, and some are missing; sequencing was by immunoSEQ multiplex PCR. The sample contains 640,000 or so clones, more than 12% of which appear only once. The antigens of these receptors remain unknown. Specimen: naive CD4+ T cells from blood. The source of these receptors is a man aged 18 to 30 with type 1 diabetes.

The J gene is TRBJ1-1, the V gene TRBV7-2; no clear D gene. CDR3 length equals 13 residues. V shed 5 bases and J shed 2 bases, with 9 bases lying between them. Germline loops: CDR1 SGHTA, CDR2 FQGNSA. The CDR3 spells CASSAARNTEAFF. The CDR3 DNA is TGTGCCAGCAGCGCCGCCAGAAACACTGAAGCTTTCTTT.

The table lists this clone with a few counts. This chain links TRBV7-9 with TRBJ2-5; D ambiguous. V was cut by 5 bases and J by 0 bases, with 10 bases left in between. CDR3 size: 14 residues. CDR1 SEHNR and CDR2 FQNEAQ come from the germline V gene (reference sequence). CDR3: CASSLYVNQETQYF. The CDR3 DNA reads TGTGCCAGCAGCCTCTATGTAAACCAAGAGACCCAGTACTTC.

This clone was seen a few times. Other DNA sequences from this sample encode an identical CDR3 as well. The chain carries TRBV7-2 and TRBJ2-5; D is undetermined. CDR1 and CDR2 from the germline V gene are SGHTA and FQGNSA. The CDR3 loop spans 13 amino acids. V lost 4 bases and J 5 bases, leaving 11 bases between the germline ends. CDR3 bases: TGTGCCAGCAGCTCCCGACTCACGGAGACCCAGTACTTC. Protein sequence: CASSSRLTETQYF.

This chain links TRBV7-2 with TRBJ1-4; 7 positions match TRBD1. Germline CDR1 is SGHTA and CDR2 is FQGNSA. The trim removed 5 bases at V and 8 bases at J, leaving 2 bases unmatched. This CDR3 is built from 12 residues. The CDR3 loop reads CASSRDSEKLFF. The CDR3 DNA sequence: TGTGCCAGCAGCCGGGACAGCGAAAAACTGTTTTTT.

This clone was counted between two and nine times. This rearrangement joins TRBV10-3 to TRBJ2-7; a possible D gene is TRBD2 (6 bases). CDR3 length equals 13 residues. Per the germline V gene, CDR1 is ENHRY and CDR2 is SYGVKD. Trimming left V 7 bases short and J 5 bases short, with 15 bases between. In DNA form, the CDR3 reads TGTGCCATCAACCTTGGGGGACTCGACGAGCAGTACTTC. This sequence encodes CAINLGGLDEQYF.

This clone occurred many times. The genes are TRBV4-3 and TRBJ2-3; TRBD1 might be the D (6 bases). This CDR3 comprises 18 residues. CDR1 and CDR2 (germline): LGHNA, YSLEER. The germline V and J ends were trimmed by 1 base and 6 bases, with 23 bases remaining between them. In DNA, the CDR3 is TGCGCCAGCAGCCAAGCTGTTGGTGCAGGGGTCATGGTGGATACGCAGTATTTT. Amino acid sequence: CASSQAVGAGVMVDTQYF.

CDR3 nucleotides: TGTGCCAGCTCACGGGACTTGGGACAGGCTGGTAGGAATGAGCAGTTCTTC. This codes for CASSRDLGQAGRNEQFF. This chain joins TRBV18 and TRBJ2-1; 8 positions match TRBD1. Germline trimming cut 4 bases from V and 7 bases from J; bases unmatched to any gene: 15. Germline V lookup: CDR1 KGHSH, CDR2 LQKENI. The CDR3 is 17 amino acids.

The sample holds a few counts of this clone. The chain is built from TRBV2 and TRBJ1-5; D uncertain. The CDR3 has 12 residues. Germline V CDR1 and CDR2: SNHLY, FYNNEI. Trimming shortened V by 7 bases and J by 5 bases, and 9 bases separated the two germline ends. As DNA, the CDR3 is TGTGCCAGCAACCCCCAGGATCAGCCCCAGCATTTT. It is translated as CASNPQDQPQHF. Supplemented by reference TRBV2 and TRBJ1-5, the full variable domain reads EPEVTQTPSHQVTQMGQEVILRCVPISNHLYFYWYRQILGQKVEFLVSFYNNEISEKSEIFDDQFSVERPDGSNFTLKIRSTKLEDSAMYFCASNPQDQPQHFGDGTRLSIL.

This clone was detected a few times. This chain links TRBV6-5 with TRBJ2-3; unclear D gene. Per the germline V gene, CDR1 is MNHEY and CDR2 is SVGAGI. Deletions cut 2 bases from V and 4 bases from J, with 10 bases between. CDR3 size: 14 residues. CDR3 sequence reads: CASSYGIAADTQYF. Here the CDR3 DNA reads TGTGCCAGCAGTTACGGGATAGCCGCAGATACGCAGTATTTT.

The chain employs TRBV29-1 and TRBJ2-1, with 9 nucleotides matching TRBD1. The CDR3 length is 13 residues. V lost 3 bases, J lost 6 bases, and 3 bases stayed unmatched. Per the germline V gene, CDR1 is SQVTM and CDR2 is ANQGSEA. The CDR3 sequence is CSVEGQGINEQFF. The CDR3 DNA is TGCAGCGTTGAGGGACAGGGAATCAATGAGCAGTTCTTC.

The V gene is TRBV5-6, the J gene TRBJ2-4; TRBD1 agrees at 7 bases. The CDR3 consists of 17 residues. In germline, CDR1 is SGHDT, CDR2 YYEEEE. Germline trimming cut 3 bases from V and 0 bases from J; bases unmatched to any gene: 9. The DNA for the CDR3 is TGTGCCAGCAGCTCCCTACAGGGGTTGTTAGCCAAAAACATTCAGTACTTC. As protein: CASSSLQGLLAKNIQYF. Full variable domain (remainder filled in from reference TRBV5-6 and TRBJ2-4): DAGVTQSPTHLIKTRGQQVTLRCSPKSGHDTVSWYQQALGQGPQFIFQYYEEEERQRGNFPDRFSGHQFPNYSSELNVNALLLGDSALYLCASSSLQGLLAKNIQYFGAGTRLSVL.

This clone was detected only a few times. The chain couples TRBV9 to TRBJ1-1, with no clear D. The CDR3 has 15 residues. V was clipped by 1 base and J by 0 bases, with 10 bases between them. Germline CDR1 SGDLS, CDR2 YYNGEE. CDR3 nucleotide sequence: TGTGCCAGCAGCGTACGCGGCAGCCTGAACACTGAAGCTTTCTTT. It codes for CASSVRGSLNTEAFF. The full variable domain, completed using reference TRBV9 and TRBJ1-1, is DSGVTQTPKHLITATGQRVTLRCSPRSGDLSVYWYQQSLDQGLQFLIQYYNGEERAKGNILERFSAQQFPDLHSELNLSSLELGDSALYFCASSVRGSLNTEAFFGQGTRLTVV.

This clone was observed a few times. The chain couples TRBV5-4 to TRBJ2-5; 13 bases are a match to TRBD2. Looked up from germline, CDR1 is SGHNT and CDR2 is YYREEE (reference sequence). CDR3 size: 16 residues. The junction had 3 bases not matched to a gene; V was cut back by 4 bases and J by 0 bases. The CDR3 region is CASSPTSGRYQETQYF. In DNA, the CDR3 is TGTGCCAGCAGCCCGACTAGCGGGAGGTACCAAGAGACCCAGTACTTC.